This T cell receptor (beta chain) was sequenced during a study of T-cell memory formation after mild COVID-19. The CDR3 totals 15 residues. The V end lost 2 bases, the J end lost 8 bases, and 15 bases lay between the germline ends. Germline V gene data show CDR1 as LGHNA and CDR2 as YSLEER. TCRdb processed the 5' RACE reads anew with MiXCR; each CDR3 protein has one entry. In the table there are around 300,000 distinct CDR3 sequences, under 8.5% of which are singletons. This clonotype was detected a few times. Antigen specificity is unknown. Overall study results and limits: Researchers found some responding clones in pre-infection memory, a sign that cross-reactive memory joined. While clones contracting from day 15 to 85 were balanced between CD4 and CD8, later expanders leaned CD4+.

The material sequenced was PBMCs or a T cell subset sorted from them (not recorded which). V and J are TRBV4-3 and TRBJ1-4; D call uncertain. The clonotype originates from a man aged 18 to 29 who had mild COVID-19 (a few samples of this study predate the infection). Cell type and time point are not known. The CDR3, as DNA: TGCGCCAGCAGCCAATCTGTAGGGTCAAGGGAAAAACTGTTTTTT. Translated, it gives CASSQSVGSREKLFF.